The 17 T cell receptor beta chains given below trace back to one sample, sequenced in a study of blood T cell repertoires in COVID-19. Only in-frame clones appear in the TCRdb table, and some are missing; sequencing was by immunoSEQ multiplex PCR. This sample yields some 450,000 clones, of which about 91% are seen a single time; 10% to 15% belongs to the top ten. Sequencing was carried out using peripheral blood. The receptors stem from a woman aged 45-60 years with COVID-19, enrolled during active disease.

The V call is TRBV9, the J call TRBJ1-1; D might be TRBD1 (6 bases). Between the trimmed V and J ends, which lost 1 base and 4 bases, there was a span of 11 bases. The CDR3 extends over 14 amino acids. Germline V lookup: CDR1 SGDLS, CDR2 YYNGEE. CDR3 in DNA: TGTGCCAGCAGCGTAAGGGGGTGGGGCACTGAAGCTTTCTTT. Amino acid sequence: CASSVRGWGTEAFF.

This clone was recorded a few times. The chain links TRBV24-1 to TRBJ2-1; D remains ambiguous. The V gene lost 3 bases and the J gene lost 10 bases, with 9 bases spanning the gap. The CDR3 sequence is 12 residues long. The germline CDR1 and CDR2 sequences are KGHDR and SFDVKD. The CDR3: CATSDPEEEQFF. In DNA, the CDR3 is TGTGCCACCAGTGATCCCGAGGAGGAGCAGTTCTTC.

This chain links TRBV29-1 with TRBJ2-5; D perhaps matches TRBD2 (5 bases). The CDR3 loop spans 13 amino acids. Germline lookup yields CDR1 SQVTM and CDR2 ANQGSEA. V was cut by 4 bases and J by 4 bases, with 13 bases left in between. The CDR3 is CSVGPHEGETQYF. The DNA of the CDR3 is TGCAGCGTTGGGCCGCATGAGGGAGAGACCCAGTACTTC.

The rearrangement links TRBV28 to TRBJ1-5; 7 bases match TRBD1. V lost 6 bases, J lost 0 bases, and 8 bases stayed unmatched. This CDR3 is 16 amino acids long. The V gene's germline CDR1 is MDHEN and CDR2 SYDVKM. CDR3 residues: CASSPPGQYSNQPQHF. The CDR3 DNA is TGTGCCAGCAGCCCACCGGGACAGTATAGCAATCAGCCCCAGCATTTT.

As to this clone: The same CDR3 is also encoded by other DNA sequences in this sample. The rearrangement joins TRBV27 to TRBJ1-2; weak D call: TRBD1 (5 bases). Trimming removed 2 bases from V and 7 bases from J, with 11 bases in between. Per germline, CDR1 MNHEY and CDR2 SMNVEV (reference sequence). CDR3 size: 13 residues. The CDR3 DNA sequence: TGTGCCAGCAGTTTACAGGGTTTAGGTGGCTACACCTTC. Translating gives CASSLQGLGGYTF.

This chain uses TRBV7-2 with TRBJ1-5; 9 nucleotides line up with TRBD1. The V gene end was trimmed by 5 bases and the J gene end by 6 bases; junction bases not matched to a gene: 5. The CDR3 covers 14 residues. Per the germline V gene, CDR1 is SGHTA and CDR2 is FQGNSA. The CDR3 loop is CASSPRQGVQPQHF. The CDR3 DNA follows: TGTGCCAGCAGCCCAAGACAGGGGGTTCAGCCCCAGCATTTT.

On this clone: Additional DNA sequences in this sample encode the identical CDR3. The V call is TRBV7-2, the J call TRBJ1-2; D is perhaps TRBD1 (5 bases). Germline CDR1 SGHTA, CDR2 FQGNSA. V was trimmed by 6 bases and J by 0 bases, leaving 8 bases between them. The CDR3 contains 13 residues. CDR3 nucleotide sequence: TGTGCCAGCAGTCTAGGGGCTAACTATGGCTACACCTTC. Its translation: CASSLGANYGYTF.

This chain connects TRBV20-1 to TRBJ2-1, with 8 positions matching TRBD2. J lost 8 bases, V lost 3 bases, and 12 bases had no gene match. CDR1 is DFQATT, CDR2 SNEGSKA, per germline (reference sequence). The CDR3 is made up of 15 amino acids. The CDR3 protein is CSASRIAGGRDEQFF. The CDR3 DNA is TGCAGTGCTAGTCGGATCGCGGGGGGCCGAGATGAGCAGTTCTTC.

This sequence joins TRBV3-1 (or the pseudogene TRBV3-2) and TRBJ2-3, with 12 bases aligning to TRBD2. Germline values: CDR1 LGHDT, CDR2 YNNKEL (reference sequence). V lost 4 bases to trimming and J lost 4 bases; unmatched junction nucleotides: 3. This CDR3 region has 15 residues. CDR3 residues: CASSPSGGASDTQYF. CDR3 nucleotide sequence: TGTGCCAGCAGCCCTAGCGGGGGGGCGTCAGATACGCAGTATTTT.

This clone appeared once. The rearrangement uses TRBV5-4 and TRBJ1-2; TRBD1 might be the D (6 bases). Germline CDR1 reads SGHNT; CDR2 reads YYREEE (reference sequence). V shed 2 bases and J shed 5 bases, with 19 bases lying between them. This CDR3 is built from 16 residues. The DNA of the CDR3 is TGTGCCAGCAGCTTTAAGGGGACACCCGAGGGATATGGCTACACCTTC. Its protein product is CASSFKGTPEGYGYTF.

V usage is TRBV27 and J usage is TRBJ1-4; 7 positions match TRBD1. Germline CDR1 reads MNHEY; CDR2 reads SMNVEV (reference sequence). The ends lost 5 bases at V and 3 bases at J; junction bases unmatched: 6. The CDR3 runs 15 residues. Here the CDR3 reads CASSPYRGANEKLFF. CDR3 coding DNA: TGTGCCAGCAGTCCCTACAGGGGCGCTAATGAAAAACTGTTTTTT.

This clone has only one observation. The chain recombines TRBV20-1 with TRBJ1-5; 7 bases are a match to TRBD1. Germline V lookup: CDR1 DFQATT, CDR2 SNEGSKA (reference sequence). Trimming removed 2 bases from V and 13 bases from J; junction bases left unmatched: 5. The CDR3 has 11 residues. CDR3 bases: TGCAGTGCTAGAAATCCAGGGGGACAGCATTTT. Encoded protein: CSARNPGGQHF.

V usage is TRBV5-6 and J usage is TRBJ1-1; possibly TRBD1 for D (6 bases). The CDR3 sequence is 13 residues long. Trimming left V 4 bases short and J 9 bases short, with 16 bases between. CDR1 and CDR2 from the germline V gene are SGHDT and YYEEEE. The CDR3 loop reads CASSLPGGHQAFF. In DNA, the CDR3 is TGTGCCAGCAGCCTTCCTGGGGGCCACCAAGCTTTCTTT. Based on the CDR3 plus reference TRBV5-6 and TRBJ1-1, the full variable domain is DAGVTQSPTHLIKTRGQQVTLRCSPKSGHDTVSWYQQALGQGPQFIFQYYEEEERQRGNFPDRFSGHQFPNYSSELNVNALLLGDSALYLCASSLPGGHQAFFGQGTRLTVV.

J is TRBJ2-7 and V is TRBV5-4; 10 positions match TRBD1. The CDR3 is 18 amino acids. Per the germline V gene, CDR1 is SGHNT and CDR2 is YYREEE (reference sequence). The V and J ends lost 4 bases and 1 base, in that order; junction bases with no gene match: 14. CDR3 DNA: TGTGCCAGCAGCCCCAGGGGTCCTGGACAGGGGGGATCCTACGAGCAGTACTTC. This sequence encodes CASSPRGPGQGGSYEQYF.

This clone was seen once. This chain links TRBV30 with TRBJ2-7; 12 nucleotides align to TRBD2. In germline, CDR1 is GTSNPN, CDR2 SVGIG (reference sequence). J gave up 4 bases and V 7 bases, and 5 bases lay outside the gene matches. The CDR3 is made up of 13 amino acids. In DNA, the CDR3 is TGTGCCTACCGACTAGCGGGGGTTTACGAGCAGTACTTC. Residues: CAYRLAGVYEQYF.

This sequence joins TRBV5-1 and TRBJ2-5; possibly TRBD1 for D (5 bases). The CDR3 spans 14 residues. Between the trimmed V and J ends, which lost 0 bases and 5 bases, there was a span of 11 bases. The germline V gene has CDR1 SGHRS and CDR2 YFSETQ. The CDR3 coding sequence is TGCGCCAGCAGCTTGGTAGCAGGGATGGAGACCCAGTACTTC. It is translated as CASSLVAGMETQYF.

The chain has TRBV30 and TRBJ2-7; D may be TRBD2 (5 bases). The CDR3 runs to 13 residues. V dropped 4 bases and J dropped 4 bases, with 14 bases sitting between them. Germline lookup yields CDR1 GTSNPN and CDR2 SVGIG (reference sequence). Here the CDR3 reads CAWIPTRGYEQYF. CDR3 bases: TGTGCCTGGATACCCACCCGGGGTTACGAGCAGTACTTC. Complete variable domain (other parts from reference TRBV30 and TRBJ2-7): SQTIHQWPATLVQPVGSPLSLECTVEGTSNPNLYWYRQAAGRGLQLLFYSVGIGQISSEVPQNLSASRPQDRQFILSSKKLLLSDSGFYLCAWIPTRGYEQYFGPGTRLTVT.